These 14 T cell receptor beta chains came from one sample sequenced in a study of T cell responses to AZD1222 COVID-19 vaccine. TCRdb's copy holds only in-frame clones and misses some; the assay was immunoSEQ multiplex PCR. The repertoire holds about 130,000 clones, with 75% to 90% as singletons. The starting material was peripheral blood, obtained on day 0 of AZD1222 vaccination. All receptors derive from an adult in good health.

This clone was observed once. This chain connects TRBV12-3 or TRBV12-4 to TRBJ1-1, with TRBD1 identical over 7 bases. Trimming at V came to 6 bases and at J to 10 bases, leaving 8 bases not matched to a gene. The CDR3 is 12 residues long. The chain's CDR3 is CASSLRQGGAFF. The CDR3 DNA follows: TGTGCCAGCAGCTTAAGACAGGGTGGAGCTTTCTTT.

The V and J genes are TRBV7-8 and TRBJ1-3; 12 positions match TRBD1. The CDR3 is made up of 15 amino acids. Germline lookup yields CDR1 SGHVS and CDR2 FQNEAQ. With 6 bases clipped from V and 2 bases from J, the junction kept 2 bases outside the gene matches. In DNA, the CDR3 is TGTGCCAGCAGGGGGGACAGGGGGCCTGGAAACACCATATATTTT. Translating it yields CASRGDRGPGNTIYF. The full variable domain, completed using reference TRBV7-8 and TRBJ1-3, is GAGVSQSPRYKVAKRGQDVALRCDPISGHVSLFWYQQALGQGPEFLTYFQNEAQLDKSGLPSDRFFAERPEGSVSTLKIQRTQQEDSAVYLCASRGDRGPGNTIYFGEGSWLTVV.

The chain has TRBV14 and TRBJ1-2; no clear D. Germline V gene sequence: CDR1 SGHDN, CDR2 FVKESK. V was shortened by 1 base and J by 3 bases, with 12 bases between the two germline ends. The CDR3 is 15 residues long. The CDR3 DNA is TGTGCCAGCAGCCAAGGTCCTTCAGGACACTATGGCTACACCTTC. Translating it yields CASSQGPSGHYGYTF. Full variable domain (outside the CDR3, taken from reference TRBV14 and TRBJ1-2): EAGVTQFPSHSVIEKGQTVTLRCDPISGHDNLYWYRRVMGKEIKFLLHFVKESKQDESGMPNNRFLAERTGGTYSTLKVQPAELEDSGVYFCASSQGPSGHYGYTFGSGTRLTVV.

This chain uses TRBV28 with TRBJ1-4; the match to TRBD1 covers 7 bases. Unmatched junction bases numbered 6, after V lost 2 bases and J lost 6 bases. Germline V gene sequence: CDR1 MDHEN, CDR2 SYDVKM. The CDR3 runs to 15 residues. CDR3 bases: TGTGCCAGCAGTTTAATCGGGCAGGGGGATGAAAAACTGTTTTTT. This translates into CASSLIGQGDEKLFF.

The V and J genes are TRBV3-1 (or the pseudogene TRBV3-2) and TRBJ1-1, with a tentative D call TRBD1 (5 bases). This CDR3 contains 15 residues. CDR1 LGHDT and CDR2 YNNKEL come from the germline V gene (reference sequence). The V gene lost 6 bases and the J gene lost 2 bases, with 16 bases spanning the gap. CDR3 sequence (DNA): TGTGCCAGCAGTGAAACGGGACGCCATAACACTGAAGCTTTCTTT. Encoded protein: CASSETGRHNTEAFF.

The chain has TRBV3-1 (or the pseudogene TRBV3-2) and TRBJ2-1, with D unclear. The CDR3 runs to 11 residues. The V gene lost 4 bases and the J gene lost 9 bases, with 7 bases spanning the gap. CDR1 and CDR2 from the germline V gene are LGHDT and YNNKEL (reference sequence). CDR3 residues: CASSLFGEQFF. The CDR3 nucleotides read TGTGCCAGCAGCCTGTTCGGTGAGCAGTTCTTC.

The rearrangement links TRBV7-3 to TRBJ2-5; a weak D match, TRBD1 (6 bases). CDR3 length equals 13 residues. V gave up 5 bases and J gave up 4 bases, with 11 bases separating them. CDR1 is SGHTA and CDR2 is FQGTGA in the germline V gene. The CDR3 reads CASSRGNGETQYF. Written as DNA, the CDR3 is TGTGCCAGCAGCAGGGGGAATGGAGAGACCCAGTACTTC.

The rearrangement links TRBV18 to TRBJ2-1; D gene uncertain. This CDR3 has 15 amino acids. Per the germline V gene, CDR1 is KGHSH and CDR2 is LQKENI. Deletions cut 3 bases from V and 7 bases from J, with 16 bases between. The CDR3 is CASSPGQLAGNEQFF. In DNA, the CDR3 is TGTGCCAGCTCACCGGGCCAGTTAGCTGGGAATGAGCAGTTCTTC.

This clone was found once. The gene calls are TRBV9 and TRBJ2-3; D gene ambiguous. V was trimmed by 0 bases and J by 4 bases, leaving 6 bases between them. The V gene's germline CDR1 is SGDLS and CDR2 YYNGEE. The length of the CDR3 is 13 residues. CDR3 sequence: CASSVGLADTQYF. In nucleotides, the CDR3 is TGTGCCAGCAGCGTAGGGCTAGCAGATACGCAGTATTTT.

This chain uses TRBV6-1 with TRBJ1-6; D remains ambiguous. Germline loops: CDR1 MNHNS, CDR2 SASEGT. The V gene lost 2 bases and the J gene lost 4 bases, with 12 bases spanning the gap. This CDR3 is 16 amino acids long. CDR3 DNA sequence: TGTGCCAGCAGTGAAAGGGTGGGCGGTTATAATTCACCCCTCCACTTT. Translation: CASSERVGGYNSPLHF.

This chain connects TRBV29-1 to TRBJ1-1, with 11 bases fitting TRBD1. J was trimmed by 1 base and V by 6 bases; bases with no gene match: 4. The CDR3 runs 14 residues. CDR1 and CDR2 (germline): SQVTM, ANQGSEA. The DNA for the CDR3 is TGCAGCGTCAGGACAGGGGGCTCGAACACTGAAGCTTTCTTT. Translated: CSVRTGGSNTEAFF.

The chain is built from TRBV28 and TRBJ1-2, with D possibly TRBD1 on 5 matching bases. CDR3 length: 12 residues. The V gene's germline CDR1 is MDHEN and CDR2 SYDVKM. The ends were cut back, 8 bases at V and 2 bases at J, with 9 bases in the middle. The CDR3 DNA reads TGTGCCAGCTCGGGGGTAAACTATGGCTACACCTTC. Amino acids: CASSGVNYGYTF.

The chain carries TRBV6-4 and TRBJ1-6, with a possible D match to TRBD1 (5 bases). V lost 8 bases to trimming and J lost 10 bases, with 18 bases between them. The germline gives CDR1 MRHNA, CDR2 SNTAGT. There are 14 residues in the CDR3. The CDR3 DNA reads TGTGCCAGCTCGGACGGGCAGGGAGGATCACCCCTCCACTTT. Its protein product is CASSDGQGGSPLHF.

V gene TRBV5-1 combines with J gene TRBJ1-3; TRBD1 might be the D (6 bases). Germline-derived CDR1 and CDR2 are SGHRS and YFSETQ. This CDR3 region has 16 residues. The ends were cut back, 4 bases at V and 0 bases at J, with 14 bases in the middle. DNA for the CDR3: TGCGCCAGCAGCGGGCCCCAGGGGAACTCTGGAAACACCATATATTTT. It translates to CASSGPQGNSGNTIYF.